This T cell receptor (beta chain) was captured by sequencing in a study of T-cell reconstitution after alpha-beta-depleted transplantation in children. Preparation of the TCRbeta library used unique molecular identifiers. In TCRdb, the PCR reads were re-called with MiXCR into one record per CDR3 protein. The repertoire has about 980,000 distinct CDR3 sequences, under 30% of them found once; the top ten carry about 28%. Study-level results: Reportedly, alpha-beta T cells present about two months post-transplant originated from several hundred expanded clones of graft origin. It was newly produced T cells that mostly accounted for T-cell counts and diversity one year after transplant. Certain patients had high TCRbeta diversity at day 60, and it came from recipient T cells and thymic progenitors that survived.

On this clonotype: What it binds is unknown.

Germline V CDR1 and CDR2: SGHRS, YFSETQ. This CDR3 is 16 amino acids long. Trimming took 6 bases from V and 0 from J, leaving 16 bases between them. This clonotype originated in a boy in the first two years of life who had a stem cell transplant for SCID, so the T cells may come from the graft donor. The chain recombines TRBV5-1 with TRBJ2-1, with D perhaps assigned TRBD1 or TRBD2 (6 bases each). The sample was PBMCs, mostly from graft donor cells, taken 360 days after TCRalphabeta/CD19-depleted stem cell transplant. CDR3 sequence: CASTQGGLRSYNEQFF. The CDR3 nucleotides are TGCGCCAGCACCCAAGGGGGGTTACGCTCCTACAATGAGCAGTTCTTC.